The present T cell receptor (beta chain) was sequenced within a study of identical twins. This clonotype has a count of ten or more. Its antigen remains unknown. From the 5' RACE reads, TCRdb called clonotypes with MiXCR, one entry per CDR3 protein. The sample lists nearly 900,000 distinct CDR3 sequences; approximately 13% were seen once. Study conclusions and caveats: Out-of-frame sharing of TCR alpha in monozygotic twins was underestimated by models. Beta out-of-frame twin sharing showed a weaker excess.

This CDR3 comprises 14 residues. Trimming cost V 5 bases and J 4 bases, with 12 bases left between them. From germline, CDR1 is SGHNT and CDR2 YENEEA. These sequences were also reported in another study, on yellow fever vaccine responses in identical twins.

Source material: PBMCs. The V call is TRBV11-3, the J call TRBJ2-1; D is possibly TRBD2 (6 bases). The receptor was isolated from a woman between 18 and 29 years old in good health. CDR3 DNA sequence: TGTGCCAGCAGCCCAGTTGGGGGGTACAATGAGCAGTTCTTC. This sequence encodes CASSPVGGYNEQFF.